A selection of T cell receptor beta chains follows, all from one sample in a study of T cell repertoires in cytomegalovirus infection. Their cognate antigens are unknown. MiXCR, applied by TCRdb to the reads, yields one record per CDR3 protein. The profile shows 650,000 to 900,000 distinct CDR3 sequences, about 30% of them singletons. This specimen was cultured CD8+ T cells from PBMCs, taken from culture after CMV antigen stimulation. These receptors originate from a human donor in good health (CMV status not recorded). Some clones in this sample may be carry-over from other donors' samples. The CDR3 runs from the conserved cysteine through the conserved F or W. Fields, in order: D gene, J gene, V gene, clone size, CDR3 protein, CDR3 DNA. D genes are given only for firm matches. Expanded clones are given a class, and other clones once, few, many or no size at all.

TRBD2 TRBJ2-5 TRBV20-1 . CSARALRLAGTNSQETQYF TGCAGTGCTAGAGCTTTGCGTCTAGCGGGGACAAATAGCCAAGAGACCCAGTACTTC
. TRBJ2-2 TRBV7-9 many CASSPRDHGELFF TGTGCCAGCAGCCCTAGGGATCACGGGGAGCTGTTTTTT
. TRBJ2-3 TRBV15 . CATGPPNTQYF TGTGCCACTGGCCCTCCTAATACGCAGTATTTT
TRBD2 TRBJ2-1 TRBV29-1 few CSVERTSGGAFEQFF TGCAGCGTTGAAAGGACTAGCGGGGGGGCATTTGAGCAGTTCTTC
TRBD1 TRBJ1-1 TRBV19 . CASSTITGAEAFF TGTGCCAGTAGTACTATAACAGGGGCCGAAGCTTTCTTT
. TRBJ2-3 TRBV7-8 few CASSFPIRGPSTDTQYF TGTGCCAGCAGCTTCCCGATCAGAGGGCCGAGCACAGATACGCAGTATTTT
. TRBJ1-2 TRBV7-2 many CASSPWGGYGYTF TGTGCCAGCAGCCCCTGGGGGGGATATGGCTACACCTTC
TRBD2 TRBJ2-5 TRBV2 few CASSGLAGLETQYF TGTGCCAGCAGTGGTCTAGCGGGCCTGGAGACCCAGTACTTC
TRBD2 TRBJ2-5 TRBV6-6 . CASSSSGGDQETQYF TGTGCCAGCAGTTCTAGCGGGGGAGACCAAGAGACCCAGTACTTC
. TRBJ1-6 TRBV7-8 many CASSLGGTSPLHF TGTGCCAGCAGCTTAGGTGGGACCTCACCCCTCCACTTT
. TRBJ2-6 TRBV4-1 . CASSQGIREAGANVLTF TGCGCCAGCAGCCAGGGGATTAGGGAGGCTGGGGCCAACGTCCTGACTTTC
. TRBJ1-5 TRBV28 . CASQSTGIDNQPQHF TGTGCCAGCCAGTCCACAGGGATAGACAATCAGCCCCAGCATTTT
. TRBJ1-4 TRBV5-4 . CASSLEGGVTNEKLFF TGTGCCAGCAGCTTGGAGGGTGGGGTGACTAATGAAAAACTGTTTTTT
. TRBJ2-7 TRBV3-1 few CASSHRDSWSSYEQYF TGTGCCAGCAGCCACCGGGACTCGTGGAGCTCCTACGAGCAGTACTTC
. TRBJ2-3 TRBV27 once CASRLYSSDTQYF TGTGCCAGCAGACTTTATTCCTCAGATACGCAGTATTTT
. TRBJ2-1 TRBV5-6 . CASQPGPSSYNEQFF TGTGCCAGCCAACCCGGCCCTAGCTCCTACAATGAGCAGTTCTTC
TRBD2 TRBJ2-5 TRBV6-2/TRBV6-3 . CASNDALGGGETQYF TGTGCCAGCAACGACGCCCTCGGGGGGGGGGAGACCCAGTACTTC
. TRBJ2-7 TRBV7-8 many CASSLEALHEQYF TGTGCCAGCAGCTTAGAAGCCCTCCACGAGCAGTACTTC
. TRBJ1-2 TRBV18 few CASSPGESVAYGYTF TGTGCCAGCTCACCAGGGGAGTCGGTCGCCTATGGCTACACCTTC
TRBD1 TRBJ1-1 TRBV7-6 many CASSLDQGVMNTEAFF TGTGCCAGCAGCTTAGACCAGGGGGTAATGAACACTGAAGCTTTCTTT
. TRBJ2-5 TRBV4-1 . CASSPGRRMQETQYF TGCGCCAGCAGTCCGGGACGCAGGATGCAAGAGACCCAGTACTTC
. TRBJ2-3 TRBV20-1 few CSAPAVTDTQYF TGCAGTGCCCCGGCCGTCACAGATACGCAGTATTTT